This T cell receptor beta chain originates from a study of cytomegalovirus exposure and HLA in healthy donors. Looked up from germline, CDR1 is MRHNA and CDR2 is SNTAGT. The CDR3 totals 13 residues. V shed 4 bases and J shed 3 bases, with 7 bases lying between them. The primer mix had 60 Vbeta and 13 Jbeta primers. TCRdb's copy holds only in-frame clones and misses some; the assay was immunoSEQ multiplex PCR. The table has around 140,000 clones, 55% to 80% seen once. This clonotype originated in a woman aged 40 to 50 in good health and CMV-seronegative. The sample comprised PBMCs. The chain employs TRBV6-4 and TRBJ1-5; D uncertain. Written as DNA, the CDR3 is TGTGCCAGCAGTGTACAATACAATCAGCCCCAGCATTTT. Translating gives CASSVQYNQPQHF.